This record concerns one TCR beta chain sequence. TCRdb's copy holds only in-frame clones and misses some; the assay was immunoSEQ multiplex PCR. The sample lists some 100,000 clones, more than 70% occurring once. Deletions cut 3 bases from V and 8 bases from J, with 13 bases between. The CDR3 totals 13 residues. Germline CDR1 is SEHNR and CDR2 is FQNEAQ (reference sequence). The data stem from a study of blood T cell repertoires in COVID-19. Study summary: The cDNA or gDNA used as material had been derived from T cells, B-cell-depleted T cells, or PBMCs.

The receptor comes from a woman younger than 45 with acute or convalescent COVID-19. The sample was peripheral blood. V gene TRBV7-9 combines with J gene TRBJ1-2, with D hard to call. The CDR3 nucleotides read TGTGCCAGCAGCTTGGCCTCCATCCGCGGCTACACCTTC. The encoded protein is CASSLASIRGYTF. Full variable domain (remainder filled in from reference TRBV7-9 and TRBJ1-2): DTGVSQNPRHKITKRGQNVTFRCDPISEHNRLYWYRQTLGQGPEFLTYFQNEAQLEKSRLLSDRFSAERPKGSFSTLEIQRTEQGDSAMYLCASSLASIRGYTFGSGTRLTVV.